The 19 T cell receptor beta chains below all came from one sample that was sequenced in a study of T cell responses to AZD1222 COVID-19 vaccine. This table comes from immunoSEQ multiplex PCR, and its TCRdb copy is limited to in-frame clones, with some not included. The table has about 130,000 clones, about 87% seen once. The sample was peripheral blood, taken on day 0 of AZD1222 vaccination. The receptors come from an adult in good health.

Only a few counts were recorded for this clone. This chain connects TRBV6-6 to TRBJ1-1; D is uncertain. Germline V gene lookup returns CDR1 MNHNY and CDR2 SVGAGI (reference sequence). Trimming pared 6 bases from V and 5 bases from J, leaving 13 bases between. The CDR3 extends over 13 amino acids. The CDR3 loop reads CASSTAGGTEAFF. CDR3 bases: TGTGCCAGCAGCACCGCGGGCGGGACTGAAGCTTTCTTT.

This chain uses TRBV2 with TRBJ2-1; D unclear. From germline, CDR1 is SNHLY and CDR2 FYNNEI. V was pared by 1 base and J by 6 bases, with 16 bases between. The CDR3 spans 16 residues. Here the CDR3 DNA reads TGTGCCAGCAGTGAAGATTTCCCGCAGGCCGGCAATGAGCAGTTCTTC. Translating it yields CASSEDFPQAGNEQFF.

The chain employs TRBV9 and TRBJ1-1; no clear D. The CDR3 totals 12 residues. CDR1 is SGDLS, CDR2 YYNGEE, per germline. The ends were cut back, 0 bases at V and 5 bases at J, with 5 bases in the middle. The CDR3 coding sequence is TGTGCCAGCAGCGTAGAGGATACTGAAGCTTTCTTT. This sequence encodes CASSVEDTEAFF.

V is TRBV7-3 and J is TRBJ2-2; D tentatively reads TRBD1 or TRBD2 (6 bases each). The germline V and J ends were trimmed by 4 bases and 4 bases, with 10 bases remaining between them. The CDR3 length is 14 residues. The V gene's germline CDR1 is SGHTA and CDR2 FQGTGA. CDR3 DNA: TGTGCCAGCAGCTCTGGGGGGCCCACCGGGGAGCTGTTTTTT. Residues: CASSSGGPTGELFF.

CDR3 nucleotides: TGTGCCAGTAGTATAGATATGACAGCGAGCTCCTACGAGCAGTACTTC. This gives the protein CASSIDMTASSYEQYF. This rearrangement joins TRBV19 to TRBJ2-7, with a tentative D call TRBD1 (5 bases). This CDR3 contains 16 residues. The V gene lost 0 bases and the J gene lost 0 bases, with 12 bases spanning the gap. Germline CDR1 is LNHDA and CDR2 is SQIVND (reference sequence).

This chain links TRBV24-1 with TRBJ2-7, with 7 nucleotides matching TRBD1. V trimming: 5 bases; J trimming: 6 bases; junction bases outside the gene matches: 9. The CDR3 spans 14 residues. Per the germline V gene, CDR1 is KGHDR and CDR2 is SFDVKD. The CDR3 sequence is CATSVRGPPGEQYF. The CDR3 DNA reads TGTGCCACCAGTGTGAGGGGGCCCCCGGGCGAGCAGTACTTC.

This clone was picked up one time. The chain has TRBV7-8 and TRBJ2-7; no firm D call. The CDR3 runs to 13 residues. The germline CDR1 and CDR2 sequences are SGHVS and FQNEAQ. V lost 5 bases and J lost 5, with 13 bases in between. Here the CDR3 DNA reads TGTGCCAGCAGCCGAGAGGTCAGCGACGAGCAGTACTTC. Protein product: CASSREVSDEQYF.

V gene TRBV6-2 or TRBV6-3 combines with J gene TRBJ2-5, with D hard to call. Trimming pared 6 bases from V and 4 bases from J, leaving 9 bases between. This CDR3 is 12 amino acids long. The germline CDR1 and CDR2 sequences are MNHEY and SVGEGT. The CDR3, as DNA: TGTGCCAGCAGCTTTGAGTTAGAGACCCAGTACTTC. This gives the protein CASSFELETQYF.

J is TRBJ2-7 and V is TRBV10-1, with D maybe TRBD1 (5 bases). CDR3 length: 16 residues. V lost 3 bases and J 1 base, leaving 16 bases between the germline ends. Per germline, CDR1 WNHNN and CDR2 SYGVQD (reference sequence). This chain's CDR3 is CASSDGQGRQSYEQYF. DNA for the CDR3: TGCGCCAGCAGTGACGGGCAGGGTCGACAGTCCTACGAGCAGTACTTC.

The J gene is TRBJ1-1, the V gene TRBV9, with 8 positions matching TRBD1. J lost 0 bases, V lost 3 bases, and 13 bases had no gene match. The germline CDR1 and CDR2 sequences are SGDLS and YYNGEE. This CDR3 has 18 amino acids. The CDR3 is CASSEGRGQAGVNTEAFF. The CDR3 DNA is TGTGCCAGCAGCGAGGGGCGGGGACAGGCGGGGGTGAACACTGAAGCTTTCTTT. Full variable domain (outside the CDR3, taken from reference TRBV9 and TRBJ1-1): DSGVTQTPKHLITATGQRVTLRCSPRSGDLSVYWYQQSLDQGLQFLIQYYNGEERAKGNILERFSAQQFPDLHSELNLSSLELGDSALYFCASSEGRGQAGVNTEAFFGQGTRLTVV.

V usage is TRBV9 and J usage is TRBJ2-6, with D perhaps matching TRBD1 (5 bases). Germline V gene lookup returns CDR1 SGDLS and CDR2 YYNGEE. Trimming stripped 0 bases from V and 2 bases from J, with 12 bases between. CDR3 length: 17 amino acids. CDR3 in amino acids: CASSVEIRAPGANVLTF. The CDR3 DNA sequence: TGTGCCAGCAGCGTAGAAATCAGGGCACCTGGGGCCAACGTCCTGACTTTC.

The chain links TRBV3-1 (or the pseudogene TRBV3-2) to TRBJ1-2; the D is unclear. The V gene's germline CDR1 is LGHDT and CDR2 YNNKEL (reference sequence). The CDR3 contains 12 residues. Trimming removed 4 bases at V and 6 bases at J, with 9 bases between. CDR3 amino acids: CASSRHRDGYTF. CDR3 DNA: TGTGCCAGCAGCCGACACAGAGATGGCTACACCTTC.

This clone appeared a single time. The genes are TRBV30 and TRBJ2-7, with a possible D match to TRBD2 (6 bases). Germline CDR1 reads GTSNPN; CDR2 reads SVGIG (reference sequence). The CDR3 has 13 residues. V was pared by 1 base and J by 6 bases, with 13 bases between. CDR3 in DNA: TGTGCCTGGAGTGAACAGGAGGGGCTCGAGCAGTACTTC. Translation gives CAWSEQEGLEQYF.

The chain employs TRBV5-4 and TRBJ2-3; 11 bases match TRBD2. This CDR3 contains 15 residues. Germline lookup yields CDR1 SGHNT and CDR2 YYREEE (reference sequence). Germline trimming cut 0 bases from V and 4 bases from J; bases unmatched to any gene: 1. CDR3 bases: TGTGCCAGCAGCTTGGTACTAGCGGGAGCAGATACGCAGTATTTT. This codes for CASSLVLAGADTQYF.

The chain uses TRBV21-1 and TRBJ1-1; the DNA was not used to check the table's D call, TRBD1. TRBV21-1 is a recognized pseudogene. The CDR3 runs 15 residues. The CDR3 DNA sequence: TGTGCCAGCAGCAGTGGGGCCCGGATGAACACTGAAGCTTTCTTT. The encoded protein is CASSSGARMNTEAFF.

This chain links TRBV5-6 with TRBJ2-1; D is possibly TRBD1 or TRBD2 (5 bases each). V was trimmed by 3 bases and J by 14 bases, leaving 18 bases between them. The V gene's germline CDR1 is SGHDT and CDR2 YYEEEE. This CDR3 is built from 13 residues. The CDR3 DNA sequence: TGTGCCAGCAGCTCGGGCTCCGGGACGATAAAGTTCTTC. It yields the protein CASSSGSGTIKFF.

This chain connects TRBV29-1 to TRBJ2-7; 12 positions match TRBD1. Germline CDR1 and CDR2: SQVTM and ANQGSEA. There are 14 residues in the CDR3. With 6 bases clipped from V and 7 bases from J, the junction kept 10 bases outside the gene matches. The CDR3 reads CSVRTGTGGWEQYF. The CDR3 DNA is TGCAGCGTGAGAACCGGGACAGGGGGCTGGGAGCAGTACTTC.

The genes are TRBV5-4 and TRBJ2-1; D gene unclear. CDR1 is SGHNT, CDR2 YYREEE, per germline (reference sequence). Trimming took 0 bases from V and 0 from J, leaving 4 bases between them. The CDR3 loop spans 14 amino acids. CDR3 sequence reads: CASSLDSSYNEQFF. For the CDR3, the DNA is TGTGCCAGCAGCTTGGACAGCTCCTACAATGAGCAGTTCTTC.

The chain is built from TRBV9 and TRBJ2-7; D is perhaps TRBD1 (5 bases). The CDR3 spans 14 residues. V was cut by 0 bases and J by 3 bases, with 10 bases left in between. The germline CDR1 and CDR2 sequences are SGDLS and YYNGEE. The CDR3 coding sequence is TGTGCCAGCAGCGTAGCTACAGGAAACTACGAGCAGTACTTC. Its translation is CASSVATGNYEQYF. Full variable domain (outside the CDR3, taken from reference TRBV9 and TRBJ2-7): DSGVTQTPKHLITATGQRVTLRCSPRSGDLSVYWYQQSLDQGLQFLIQYYNGEERAKGNILERFSAQQFPDLHSELNLSSLELGDSALYFCASSVATGNYEQYFGPGTRLTVT.